One sample yielded the 25 T cell receptor beta chains listed below, sequenced in a study of control samples from healthy donors and cancer patients. Repertoires were generated with immunoSEQ multiplex PCR, while TCRdb's copy carries only in-frame clones and drops some. The sample has under 85,000 clones; roughly 92% are singletons. Sequencing used blood. These receptors all come from a woman aged 35 to 49 in good health.

The J gene is TRBJ2-7, the V gene TRBV5-1; 12 bases are a match to TRBD2. After removal of 0 bases from V and 3 bases from J, the junction contained 10 bases not matched to a gene. The germline V gene encodes CDR1 SGHRS and CDR2 YFSETQ. CDR3 size: 18 residues. CDR3 amino acids: CASSLAWTSGTLSYEQYF. CDR3 nucleotide sequence: TGCGCCAGCAGCTTGGCCTGGACTAGCGGGACCCTGAGCTACGAGCAGTACTTC.

Worth noting for this clone: One junction end disagrees with the germline gene, perhaps due to a read error. V usage is TRBV15 and J usage is TRBJ1-4; 10 bases are a match to TRBD1. The CDR3 consists of 14 residues. Germline values: CDR1 LNHNV, CDR2 YYDKDF (reference sequence). The CDR3 sequence is CATSGDRGPASMFF. The DNA of the CDR3 is TGTGCCACCAGCGGAGACAGGGGGCCGGCATCAATGTTTTTT.

The J gene is TRBJ2-1, the V gene TRBV7-6; 7 bases are a match to TRBD2. V was clipped by 6 bases and J by 10 bases; unmatched bases: 12. In germline, CDR1 is SGHVS, CDR2 FNYEAQ. This CDR3 has 14 residues. CDR3 sequence reads: CASRFGTKEAEQFF. The DNA for the CDR3 is TGTGCCAGCAGGTTCGGGACTAAGGAGGCAGAGCAGTTCTTC.

V and J are TRBV6-5 and TRBJ1-2; D perhaps matches TRBD1 (5 bases). This CDR3 contains 15 residues. Trimming stripped 6 bases from V and 0 bases from J, with 14 bases between. Germline CDR1 MNHEY, CDR2 SVGAGI. Written as DNA, the CDR3 is TGTGCCAGCAGCGCCACGGGGGTCTCTAACTATGGCTACACCTTC. This sequence encodes CASSATGVSNYGYTF.

This clone has just one count. V usage is TRBV10-3 and J usage is TRBJ2-1; D possibly corresponds to TRBD2 (5 bases). CDR1 is ENHRY, CDR2 SYGVKD, per germline. V gave up 2 bases and J gave up 0 bases, with 5 bases separating them. This CDR3 spans 14 amino acids. CDR3 region: CAISEGSSYNEQFF. Written as DNA, the CDR3 is TGTGCCATCAGTGAGGGGAGCTCCTACAATGAGCAGTTCTTC.

V gene TRBV7-3 combines with J gene TRBJ2-2; unclear D gene. CDR1 SGHTA and CDR2 FQGTGA come from the germline V gene. This CDR3 spans 12 amino acids. Trimming stripped 5 bases from V and 6 bases from J, with 7 bases between. The CDR3 DNA is TGTGCCAGCAGCCCCGGGCCCGGGGAGCTGTTTTTT. Its protein product is CASSPGPGELFF.

The rearrangement links TRBV24-1 to TRBJ2-3, with TRBD1 matching over 9 bases. The V segment lost 0 bases and the J segment 1 base; nucleotides outside the gene matches: 4. The CDR3 has 17 amino acids. From germline, CDR1 is KGHDR and CDR2 SFDVKD. The CDR3 DNA reads as TGTGCCACCAGTGATTTGAGGACAGGGGAAGGCACAGATACGCAGTATTTT. Translating gives CATSDLRTGEGTDTQYF.

CDR3 nucleotides: TGTGCCAGCAGCCCACTAGCGGGGGTTAATGAGCAGTTCTTC. It is translated as CASSPLAGVNEQFF. V usage is TRBV7-6 and J usage is TRBJ2-1; 11 bases map to TRBD2. CDR3 length: 14 amino acids. Germline V gene data show CDR1 as SGHVS and CDR2 as FNYEAQ. Unmatched junction bases numbered 4, after V lost 5 bases and J lost 7 bases.

This rearrangement joins TRBV3-1 (or the pseudogene TRBV3-2) to TRBJ2-1; the match to TRBD2 covers 8 bases. Germline CDR1 and CDR2: LGHDT and YNNKEL (reference sequence). V shed 0 bases and J 5 bases; nucleotides not matched to a gene: 9. The CDR3 length is 17 residues. The CDR3 sequence is CASSQDLASGQNNEQFF. The CDR3 DNA reads as TGTGCCAGCAGCCAAGATCTGGCTAGCGGGCAGAACAATGAGCAGTTCTTC.

The chain links TRBV30 to TRBJ1-1, with D possibly matching TRBD1 (5 bases). V lost 1 base and J lost 5, with 11 bases in between. The CDR3 is 13 amino acids. Germline V gene sequence: CDR1 GTSNPN, CDR2 SVGIG (reference sequence). The CDR3 DNA sequence: TGTGCCTGGAGTGAAGGGGCGGGGACTGAAGCTTTCTTT. It encodes CAWSEGAGTEAFF.

The CDR3 spells CASSGTVTGGLMYEQFF. For the CDR3, the DNA is TGTGCCAGCAGCGGGACCGTGACAGGGGGCCTAATGTATGAGCAGTTCTTC. V is TRBV5-6 and J is TRBJ2-1; TRBD1 matches 10 bases. This CDR3 has 17 residues. V lost 4 bases to trimming and J lost 8 bases; unmatched junction nucleotides: 15. The germline gives CDR1 SGHDT, CDR2 YYEEEE.

V gene TRBV2 combines with J gene TRBJ1-2; no firm D call. V was shortened by 2 bases and J by 8 bases, with 15 bases between the two germline ends. The CDR3 length is 14 residues. The germline gives CDR1 SNHLY, CDR2 FYNNEI. The CDR3 coding sequence is TGTGCCAGCAGTGAAAGGGCGCTTGGCGCAGGCTACACCTTC. Protein product: CASSERALGAGYTF.

The chain employs TRBV27 and TRBJ1-6; tentatively, D is TRBD1 (5 bases). The CDR3 has 16 residues. V dropped 5 bases and J dropped 2 bases, with 13 bases sitting between them. Germline V lookup: CDR1 MNHEY, CDR2 SMNVEV (reference sequence). This CDR3 reads CASSPLQGTYNSPLHF. The DNA of the CDR3 is TGTGCCAGCAGTCCCCTGCAGGGCACCTATAATTCACCCCTCCACTTT.

The chain recombines TRBV11-1 with TRBJ2-6; D remains unclear. This CDR3 region has 14 residues. V lost 5 bases to trimming and J lost 0 bases, with 5 bases between them. Germline CDR1 reads SGHAT; CDR2 reads FQDESV (reference sequence). In nucleotides, the CDR3 is TGTGCCAGCAGCGACAACTCTGGGGCCAACGTCCTGACTTTC. Its protein product is CASSDNSGANVLTF.

This chain uses TRBV6-5 with TRBJ2-5; 7 nucleotides align to TRBD2. Germline CDR1 and CDR2: MNHEY and SVGAGI. The V gene end was trimmed by 8 bases and the J gene end by 3 bases; junction bases not matched to a gene: 9. The CDR3 has 14 amino acids. The CDR3 loop reads CASSIAGPKETQYF. The CDR3 nucleotides are TGTGCCAGCTCTATAGCGGGCCCGAAAGAGACCCAGTACTTC.

The V call is TRBV19, the J call TRBJ1-2; D is unclear. CDR1 and CDR2 (germline): LNHDA, SQIVND (reference sequence). V was shortened by 1 base and J by 5 bases, with 14 bases between the two germline ends. The CDR3 is made up of 15 amino acids. Here the CDR3 DNA reads TGTGCCAGTAGTATAGCGGCCGGGGAGTCTTATGGCTACACCTTC. Its protein is CASSIAAGESYGYTF.

This clone was observed a single time. The chain couples TRBV19 to TRBJ1-2; unclear D gene. Trimming pared 8 bases from V and 8 bases from J, leaving 6 bases between. Germline V lookup: CDR1 LNHDA, CDR2 SQIVND (reference sequence). CDR3 length: 9 amino acids. The CDR3 here is CASGVGYTF. In nucleotides, the CDR3 is TGTGCCAGTGGAGTGGGCTACACCTTC.

The rearrangement uses TRBV30 and TRBJ2-7; D may be TRBD2 (5 bases). Germline V gene sequence: CDR1 GTSNPN, CDR2 SVGIG (reference sequence). The V gene lost 2 bases and the J gene lost 0 bases, with 8 bases spanning the gap. This CDR3 has 13 residues. The CDR3 loop reads CAWSSGSSYEQYF. CDR3 in DNA: TGTGCCTGGAGTAGCGGTAGCTCCTACGAGCAGTACTTC.

This clone was found once. The chain has TRBV4-1 and TRBJ1-1; no clear D gene. V was pared by 1 base and J by 0 bases, with 9 bases between. The germline V gene encodes CDR1 MGHRA and CDR2 YSYEKL. This CDR3 contains 15 residues. The CDR3 DNA follows: TGCGCCAGCAGCCAAGTGGTGGGTCTGAACACTGAAGCTTTCTTT. Its protein is CASSQVVGLNTEAFF.

The chain has TRBV4-2 and TRBJ1-3; D not certain. With 0 bases removed from V and 2 bases from J, the gap between germline ends came to 11 bases. CDR1 is LGHNA and CDR2 is YNFKEQ in the germline V gene. The CDR3 extends over 16 amino acids. The CDR3 DNA is TGTGCCAGCAGCCAAGAACCCACAGCGGCTGGAAACACCATATATTTT. Translating it yields CASSQEPTAAGNTIYF.

The rearrangement joins TRBV9 to TRBJ2-7; 12 bases match TRBD1. CDR3 length equals 14 residues. The germline gives CDR1 SGDLS, CDR2 YYNGEE. Losses at the gene ends were 3 bases for V and 7 bases for J; bases not matched to a gene: 5. The CDR3 sequence is CASSGDRGLGEQYF. The CDR3 nucleotides read TGTGCCAGCAGCGGGGACAGGGGGCTGGGGGAGCAGTACTTC. Full variable domain (outside the CDR3, taken from reference TRBV9 and TRBJ2-7): DSGVTQTPKHLITATGQRVTLRCSPRSGDLSVYWYQQSLDQGLQFLIQYYNGEERAKGNILERFSAQQFPDLHSELNLSSLELGDSALYFCASSGDRGLGEQYFGPGTRLTVT.

The J gene is TRBJ2-5, the V gene TRBV5-4, with D perhaps being TRBD1 or TRBD2 (5 bases each). The length of the CDR3 is 13 residues. Germline V lookup: CDR1 SGHNT, CDR2 YYREEE (reference sequence). Trimming shortened V by 2 bases and J by 3 bases, and 8 bases separated the two germline ends. CDR3 protein: CASSFQGEETQYF. DNA of the CDR3: TGTGCCAGCAGCTTTCAGGGAGAAGAGACCCAGTACTTC.

This chain uses TRBV7-3 with TRBJ2-7, with 7 bases identical to TRBD1. Germline loops: CDR1 SGHTA, CDR2 FQGTGA. This CDR3 spans 15 amino acids. V shed 5 bases and J 3 bases; nucleotides not matched to a gene: 10. This chain's CDR3 is CASSPGTGQIYEQYF. In nucleotides, the CDR3 is TGTGCCAGCAGCCCCGGCACGGGACAGATCTACGAGCAGTACTTC.

This clone was detected once. The V call is TRBV6-5, the J call TRBJ1-1, with a weak D call TRBD1 (5 bases). Trimming removed 0 bases from V and 11 bases from J, with 10 bases in between. Germline V gene sequence: CDR1 MNHEY, CDR2 SVGAGI. The CDR3 loop spans 12 amino acids. CDR3 nucleotides: TGTGCCAGCAGTTACTCAGGAGGGGTGGCTTTCTTT. Protein: CASSYSGGVAFF.

The chain uses TRBV6-2 or TRBV6-3 and TRBJ2-5, with 7 bases aligning to TRBD2. V shed 3 bases and J 4 bases; nucleotides not matched to a gene: 14. The CDR3 loop spans 17 amino acids. Germline CDR1 MNHEY, CDR2 SVGEGT. Here the CDR3 DNA reads TGTGCCAGCAGTTATCCTCCCTGGGAGGGAAAGGTAGAGACCCAGTACTTC. This gives the protein CASSYPPWEGKVETQYF.